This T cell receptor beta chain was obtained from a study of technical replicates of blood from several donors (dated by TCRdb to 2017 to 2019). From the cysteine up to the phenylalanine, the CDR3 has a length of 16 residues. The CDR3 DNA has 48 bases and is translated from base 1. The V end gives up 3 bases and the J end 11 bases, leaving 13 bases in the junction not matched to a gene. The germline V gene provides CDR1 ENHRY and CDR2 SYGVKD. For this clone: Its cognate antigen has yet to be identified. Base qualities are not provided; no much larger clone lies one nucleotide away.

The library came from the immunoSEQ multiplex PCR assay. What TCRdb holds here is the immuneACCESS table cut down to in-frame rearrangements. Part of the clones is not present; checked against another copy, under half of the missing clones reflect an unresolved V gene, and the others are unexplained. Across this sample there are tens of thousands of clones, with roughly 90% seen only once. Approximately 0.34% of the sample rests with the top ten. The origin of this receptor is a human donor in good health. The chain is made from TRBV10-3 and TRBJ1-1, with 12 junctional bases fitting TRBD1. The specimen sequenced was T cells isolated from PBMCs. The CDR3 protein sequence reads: CAISEPGTGGFLLAFF. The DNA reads TGTGCCATCAGTGAACCCGGGACAGGGGGCTTCTTACTTGCTTTCTTT.